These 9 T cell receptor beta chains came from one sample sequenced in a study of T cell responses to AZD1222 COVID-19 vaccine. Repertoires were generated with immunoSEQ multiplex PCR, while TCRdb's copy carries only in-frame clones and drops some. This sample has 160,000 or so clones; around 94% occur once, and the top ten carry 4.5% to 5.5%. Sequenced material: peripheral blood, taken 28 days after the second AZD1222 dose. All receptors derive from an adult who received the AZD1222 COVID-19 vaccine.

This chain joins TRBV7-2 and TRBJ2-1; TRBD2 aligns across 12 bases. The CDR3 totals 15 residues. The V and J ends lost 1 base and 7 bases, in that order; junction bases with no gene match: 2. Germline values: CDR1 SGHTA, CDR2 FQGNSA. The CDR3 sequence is CASSLVTSGSNEQFF. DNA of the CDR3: TGTGCCAGCAGCTTAGTGACTAGCGGGAGTAATGAGCAGTTCTTC.

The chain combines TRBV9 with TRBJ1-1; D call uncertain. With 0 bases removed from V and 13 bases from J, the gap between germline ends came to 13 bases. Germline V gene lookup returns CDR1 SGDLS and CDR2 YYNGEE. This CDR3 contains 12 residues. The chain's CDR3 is CASSVDGMVCFF. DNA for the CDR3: TGTGCCAGCAGCGTAGACGGGATGGTTTGTTTCTTT.

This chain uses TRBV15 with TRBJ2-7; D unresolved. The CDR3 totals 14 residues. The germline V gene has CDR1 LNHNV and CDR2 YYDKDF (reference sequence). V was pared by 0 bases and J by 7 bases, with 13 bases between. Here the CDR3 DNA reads TGTGCCACCAGCAGAGATCCGAGCAGGCTAGAGCAGTACTTC. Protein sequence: CATSRDPSRLEQYF.

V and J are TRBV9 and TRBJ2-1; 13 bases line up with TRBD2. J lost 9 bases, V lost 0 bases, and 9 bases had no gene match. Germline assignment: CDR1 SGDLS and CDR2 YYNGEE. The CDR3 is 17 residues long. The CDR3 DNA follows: TGTGCCAGCAGCGTAGCTGGGACTAGCGGGATTGACGGTGAGCAGTTCTTC. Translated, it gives CASSVAGTSGIDGEQFF.

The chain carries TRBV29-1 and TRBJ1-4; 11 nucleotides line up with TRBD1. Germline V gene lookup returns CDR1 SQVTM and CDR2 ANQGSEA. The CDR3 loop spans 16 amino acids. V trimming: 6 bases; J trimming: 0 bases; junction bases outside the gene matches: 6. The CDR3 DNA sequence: TGCAGCGTGAGGACAGGGGGCCTTGCAACTAATGAAAAACTGTTTTTT. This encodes CSVRTGGLATNEKLFF.

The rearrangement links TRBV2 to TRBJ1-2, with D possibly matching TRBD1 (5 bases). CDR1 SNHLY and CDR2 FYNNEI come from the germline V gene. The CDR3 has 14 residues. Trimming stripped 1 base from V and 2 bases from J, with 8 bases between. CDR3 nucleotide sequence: TGTGCCAGCAGTGAAGAACAGGCCAACTATGGCTACACCTTC. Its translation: CASSEEQANYGYTF.

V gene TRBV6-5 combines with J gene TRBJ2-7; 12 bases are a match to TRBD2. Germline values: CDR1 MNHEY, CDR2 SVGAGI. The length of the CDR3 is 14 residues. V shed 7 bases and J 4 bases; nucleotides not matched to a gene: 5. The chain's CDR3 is CASTQGLAGYEQYF. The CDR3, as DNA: TGTGCCAGCACGCAAGGACTAGCGGGATACGAGCAGTACTTC.

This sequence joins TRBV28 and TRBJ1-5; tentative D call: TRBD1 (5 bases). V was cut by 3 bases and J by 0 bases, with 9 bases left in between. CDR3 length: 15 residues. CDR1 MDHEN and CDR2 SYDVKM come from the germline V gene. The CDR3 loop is CASSFPGISNQPQHF. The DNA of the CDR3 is TGTGCCAGCAGTTTCCCAGGGATTAGCAATCAGCCCCAGCATTTT.

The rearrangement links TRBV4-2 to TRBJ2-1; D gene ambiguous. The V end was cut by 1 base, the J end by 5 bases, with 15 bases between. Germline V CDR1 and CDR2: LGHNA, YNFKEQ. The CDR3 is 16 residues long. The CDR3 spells CASSQVPVYYNNEQFF. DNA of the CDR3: TGTGCCAGCAGCCAAGTGCCGGTGTACTACAACAATGAGCAGTTCTTC.